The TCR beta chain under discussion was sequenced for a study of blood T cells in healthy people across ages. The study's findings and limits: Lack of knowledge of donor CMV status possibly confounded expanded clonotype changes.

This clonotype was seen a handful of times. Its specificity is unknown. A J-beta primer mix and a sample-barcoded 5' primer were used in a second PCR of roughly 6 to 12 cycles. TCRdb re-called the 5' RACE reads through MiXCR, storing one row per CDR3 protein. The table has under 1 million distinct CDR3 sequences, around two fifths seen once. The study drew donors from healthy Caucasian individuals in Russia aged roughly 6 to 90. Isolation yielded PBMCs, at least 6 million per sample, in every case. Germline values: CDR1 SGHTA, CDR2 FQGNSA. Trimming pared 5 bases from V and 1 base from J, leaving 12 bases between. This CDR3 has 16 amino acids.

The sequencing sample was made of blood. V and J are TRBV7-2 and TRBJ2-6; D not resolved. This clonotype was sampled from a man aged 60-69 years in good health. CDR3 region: CASSQDMPSGANVLTF. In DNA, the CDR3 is TGTGCCAGCAGCCAAGACATGCCTTCTGGGGCCAACGTCCTGACTTTC.